The 7 T cell receptor beta chains below all came from one sample that was sequenced in a study of T cells in Graves' hyperthyroidism and ophthalmopathy. TCR beta CDR3 regions were amplified from RNA transcripts. A set of HTBI primers served as the primers for a first-round RT-PCR of the TCR CDR3. MiXCR was run by TCRdb on the multiplex PCR reads, yielding one entry per CDR3 protein. Found here are hundreds of thousands of distinct CDR3 sequences, 11% to 15% of them singletons; the top ten hold roughly 10%. Input material: blood. These receptors originate from a woman aged 18-35 years with Graves' hyperthyroidism.

This clonotype was detected many times. J is TRBJ2-2 and V is TRBV2; the D is unclear. The CDR3 extends over 14 amino acids. Per the germline V gene, CDR1 is SNHLY and CDR2 is FYNNEI. V lost 6 bases, J lost 4 bases, and 12 bases lay in between. In nucleotides, the CDR3 is TGTGCCAGCAGCCCCCCTATGTTCACCGGGGAGCTGTTTTTT. Protein sequence: CASSPPMFTGELFF.

This clonotype turned up a few times. The gene calls are TRBV7-8 and TRBJ1-6; no reliable D call. The CDR3 sequence is 17 residues long. Between the trimmed V and J ends, which lost 1 base and 7 bases, there was a span of 17 bases. Germline V CDR1 and CDR2: SGHVS, FQNEAQ. Here the CDR3 reads CASSLDPASSWNSPLHF. DNA of the CDR3: TGTGCCAGCAGCTTAGATCCAGCCAGCTCTTGGAATTCACCCCTCCACTTT.

The rearrangement joins TRBV28 to TRBJ2-1, with TRBD1 matching over 7 bases. The CDR3 is made up of 13 amino acids. The germline gives CDR1 MDHEN, CDR2 SYDVKM. V trimming: 10 bases; J trimming: 4 bases; junction bases outside the gene matches: 7. The CDR3 loop is CAIQFRGYNEQFF. For the CDR3, the DNA is TGTGCCATCCAGTTCAGGGGGTACAATGAGCAGTTCTTC.

This clonotype has more than one count but fewer than ten. The V gene is TRBV12-3 or TRBV12-4, the J gene TRBJ1-3; maybe TRBD1 (5 bases). This CDR3 has 17 amino acids. With 4 bases removed from V and 5 bases from J, the gap between germline ends came to 21 bases. The CDR3 sequence: CASSSSRDSIDRNTIYF. In DNA form, the CDR3 reads TGTGCCAGCAGTTCCTCCCGGGACTCCATAGACAGAAACACCATATATTTT.

This clonotype was seen many times. The chain recombines TRBV28 with TRBJ2-5; TRBD2 agrees at 14 bases. The trim removed 5 bases at V and 4 bases at J, leaving 3 bases unmatched. This CDR3 comprises 15 residues. Germline CDR1 reads MDHEN; CDR2 reads SYDVKM. As DNA, the CDR3 is TGTGCCAGCAGTAGGGGACTAGCGGGAGCAGAGACCCAGTACTTC. Translated, it gives CASSRGLAGAETQYF.

The rearrangement uses TRBV9 and TRBJ1-1; D gene ambiguous. The V gene lost 0 bases and the J gene lost 1 base, with 7 bases spanning the gap. The CDR3 is 14 amino acids. Per germline, CDR1 SGDLS and CDR2 YYNGEE. In nucleotides, the CDR3 is TGTGCCAGCAGCGTAGGGATTGGGAACACTGAAGCTTTCTTT. Encoded protein: CASSVGIGNTEAFF.

This clonotype was detected many times. V and J are TRBV10-3 and TRBJ1-5; 9 bases are shared with TRBD1. V trimming: 7 bases; J trimming: 3 bases; junction bases outside the gene matches: 7. The CDR3 has 15 amino acids. CDR1 is ENHRY and CDR2 is SYGVKD in the germline V gene. CDR3 sequence reads: CAIKGDRDPNQPQHF. The DNA of the CDR3 is TGTGCCATCAAGGGGGACAGGGACCCCAATCAGCCCCAGCATTTT.